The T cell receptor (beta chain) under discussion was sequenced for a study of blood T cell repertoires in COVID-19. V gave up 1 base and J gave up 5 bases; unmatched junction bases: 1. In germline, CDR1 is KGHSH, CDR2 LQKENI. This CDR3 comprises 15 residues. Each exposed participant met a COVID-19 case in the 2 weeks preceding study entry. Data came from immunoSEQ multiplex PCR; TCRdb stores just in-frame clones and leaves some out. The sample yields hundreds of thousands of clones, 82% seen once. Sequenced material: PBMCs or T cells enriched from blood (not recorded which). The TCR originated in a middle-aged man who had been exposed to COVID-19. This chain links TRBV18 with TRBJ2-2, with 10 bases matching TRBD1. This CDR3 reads CASSPRQGATGELFF. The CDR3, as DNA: TGTGCCAGCTCACCACGACAGGGGGCGACCGGGGAGCTGTTTTTT.